This TCR beta chain was found in a study of blood T cell repertoires in COVID-19. Looking at the study overall: Material from acute and convalescent COVID-19 was sourced from the United States, Italy and Spain. PBMCs, B-cell-depleted T cells, or T cells were the source of the cDNA or gDNA that made up the material.

Sequencing used immunoSEQ multiplex PCR; TCRdb keeps in-frame clones, though not all of them. The repertoire holds about 160,000 clones, with about 88% as singletons. The V gene's germline CDR1 is SGHRS and CDR2 YFSETQ. Trimming stripped 9 bases from V and 1 base from J, with 11 bases between. This CDR3 contains 13 residues. The clonotype originates from a man in his fifties or sixties with COVID-19, enrolled during active disease. The chain is built from TRBV5-1 and TRBJ2-1; a weak D match, TRBD2 (6 bases). Sequenced: peripheral blood. CDR3 nucleotides: TGCGCCACCTCCGGGAGTTCCTACAATGAGCAGTTCTTC. This gives the protein CATSGSSYNEQFF.